This is a list of T cell receptor beta chains from one sample in a study of beta chain features in type 1 diabetes. Assay: immunoSEQ multiplex PCR; the TCRdb copy retains only in-frame clones and omits some. The data contain hundreds of thousands of clones, around 15% of them singletons. The sequenced sample consisted of naive CD4+ T cells from blood. These receptors all come from a man younger than 35 with type 1 diabetes. The CDR3 runs from the conserved cysteine through the conserved F or W. D genes are given only for firm matches. Clone size appears in some rows only: once, few, many, or a class for an expanded clone.

>TRBV18|few|.|TRBJ2-7
CASSPPGRAYEQYF
TGTGCCAGCTCCCCCCCGGGACGGGCCTACGAGCAGTACTTC
>TRBV10-3|few|.|TRBJ2-3
CASNGQLLQDTQYF
TGTGCCAGCAATGGCCAGCTATTACAAGATACGCAGTATTTT
>TRBV28|.|.|TRBJ2-5
CASSPSGQETQYF
TGTGCCAGCAGCCCCTCCGGACAAGAGACCCAGTACTTC
>TRBV5-6|few|.|TRBJ1-4
CASTPRTPPPEATNEKLFF
TGTGCCAGCACCCCAAGGACCCCGCCCCCTGAGGCAACTAATGAAAAACTGTTTTTT
>TRBV10-3|.|TRBD2|TRBJ2-5
CAISVLAGGQETQYF
TGTGCCATCAGTGTCCTGGCGGGGGGACAAGAGACCCAGTACTTC
>TRBV7-8|few|.|TRBJ2-3
CASSFSDTQYF
TGTGCCAGCAGCTTTTCCGATACGCAGTATTTT
>TRBV4-1|.|.|TRBJ1-1
CASSQDLRRVEPEAFF
TGCGCCAGCAGCCAAGATCTGCGCAGGGTAGAACCTGAAGCTTTCTTT
>TRBV30|.|TRBD1|TRBJ2-1
CAWSVLGQGAYNEQFF
TGTGCCTGGAGTGTACTGGGACAGGGGGCGTACAATGAGCAGTTCTTC
>TRBV2|few|TRBD1|TRBJ2-1
CASSGGQGLLYNEQFF
TGTGCCAGCAGTGGAGGACAGGGGCTTCTCTACAATGAGCAGTTCTTC
>TRBV7-9|few|TRBD2|TRBJ2-1
CASSPGLAGDEQFF
TGTGCCAGCAGCCCGGGGCTAGCGGGGGATGAGCAGTTCTTC
>TRBV30|few|TRBD1|TRBJ2-7
CATKTGSGEQYF
TGTGCCACCAAGACAGGGAGCGGCGAGCAGTACTTC
>TRBV28|few|TRBD1|TRBJ2-2
CASSLGTATGELFF
TGTGCCAGCAGTTTAGGGACAGCCACCGGGGAGCTGTTTTTT
>TRBV19|.|TRBD1|TRBJ1-6
CASSFGQGATSPLHF
TGTGCCAGTAGTTTTGGACAGGGGGCTACTTCACCCCTCCACTTT
>TRBV20-1|few|.|TRBJ1-5
CSAPGVQPQHF
TGCAGTGCTCCAGGGGTTCAGCCCCAGCATTTT
>TRBV6-5|.|TRBD2|TRBJ2-7
CASSFRLAHSYEQYF
TGTGCCAGCAGTTTCCGACTAGCGCACTCCTACGAGCAGTACTTC
>TRBV7-7|.|TRBD1|TRBJ2-5
CASSPGTVGQETQYF
TGTGCTAGCAGCCCCGGGACAGTGGGCCAAGAGACCCAGTACTTC
>TRBV6-1|few|TRBD2|TRBJ2-4
CASTRGLATNIQYF
TGTGCCAGCACCCGCGGACTAGCAACAAACATTCAGTACTTC
>TRBV5-1|.|.|TRBJ2-3
CASSPTVGVTDTQYF
TGCGCCAGCAGCCCCACAGTAGGGGTCACAGATACGCAGTATTTT
>TRBV29-1|few|.|TRBJ1-1
CSVGPGFEAFF
TGCAGCGTTGGGCCGGGGTTTGAAGCTTTCTTT
>TRBV29-1|few|.|TRBJ1-1
CSVIAGPTEAFF
TGCAGCGTAATCGCAGGGCCCACTGAAGCTTTCTTT
>TRBV4-1|.|TRBD1|TRBJ1-2
CASSHPGQNYGYTF
TGCGCCAGCAGCCACCCGGGACAGAACTATGGCTACACCTTC
>TRBV7-3|few|.|TRBJ2-7
CASSLNGADEQYF
TGTGCCAGCAGCTTAAATGGGGCAGACGAGCAGTACTTC
>TRBV6-5|.|TRBD1|TRBJ2-3
CASSPRGSTDTQYF
TGTGCCAGCAGCCCCAGGGGGAGCACAGATACGCAGTATTTT
>TRBV9|.|.|TRBJ1-6
CASSVVENSPLHF
TGTGCCAGCAGCGTAGTGGAAAATTCACCCCTCCACTTT
>TRBV29-1|.|.|TRBJ1-3
CSVQGPSGNTIYF
TGCAGCGTTCAGGGACCCTCTGGAAACACCATATATTTT
>TRBV19|.|TRBD1|TRBJ1-1
CASSLARGIAFF
TGTGCCAGTAGTTTGGCCAGGGGGATAGCTTTCTTT
>TRBV9|few|TRBD2|TRBJ2-5
CASSVGGGGPLLETQYF
TGTGCCAGCAGCGTCGGTGGCGGGGGGCCCCTTCTGGAGACCCAGTACTTC
>TRBV27|.|.|TRBJ2-1
CASSPLGNEQFF
TGTGCCAGCAGTCCGCTAGGCAATGAGCAGTTCTTC
>TRBV5-8|few|TRBD2|TRBJ2-5
CARGAGALPFQETQYF
TGTGCCCGGGGAGCGGGGGCCCTCCCCTTCCAAGAGACCCAGTACTTC
>TRBV6-4|few|TRBD1|TRBJ2-2
CASSQTGYYNTGELFF
TGTGCCAGCAGTCAGACAGGGTACTACAACACCGGGGAGCTGTTTTTT
>TRBV30|few|TRBD1|TRBJ1-6
CAWSDFGTDNNSPLHF
TGTGCCTGGAGTGATTTTGGGACAGATAATAATTCACCCCTCCACTTT
>TRBV5-1|.|.|TRBJ1-2
CASSHAVGANYGYTF
TGCGCCAGCAGCCACGCGGTGGGGGCTAACTATGGCTACACCTTC
>TRBV7-9|few|.|TRBJ2-7
CASSLDGRSLSYEQYF
TGTGCCAGCAGCTTAGATGGGAGGTCACTCTCCTACGAGCAGTACTTC
>TRBV25-1|.|.|TRBJ1-4
CASSRPRGGEKLFF
TGTGCCAGCAGTCGGCCCCGTGGCGGTGAAAAACTGTTTTTT
>TRBV2|few|.|TRBJ2-3
CASSWGEDTQYF
TGTGCCAGCAGTTGGGGTGAGGATACGCAGTATTTT
>TRBV14|few|.|TRBJ1-1
CASSLSAVRRQNTEAFF
TGTGCCAGCAGCCTCTCGGCGGTGAGACGGCAGAACACTGAAGCTTTCTTT
>TRBV30|few|.|TRBJ2-7
CAWRGPGAYEQYF
TGTGCCTGGAGGGGGCCGGGGGCCTACGAGCAGTACTTC
>TRBV18|few|TRBD1|TRBJ1-1
CASSPAATGSTEAFF
TGTGCCAGCTCACCCGCCGCGACAGGGTCCACTGAAGCTTTCTTT
>TRBV7-9|.|TRBD1|TRBJ2-1
CASSATGGAGVTQFF
TGTGCCAGCAGCGCGACAGGGGGCGCGGGAGTGACCCAGTTCTTC
>TRBV5-4|.|TRBD2|TRBJ2-1
CASTPGGGYNEQFF
TGTGCCAGCACCCCCGGCGGGGGCTACAATGAGCAGTTCTTC
>TRBV11-2|few|TRBD1|TRBJ1-2
CASSPQGAYGYTF
TGTGCCAGCAGCCCGCAGGGGGCCTATGGCTACACCTTC
>TRBV5-5|.|.|TRBJ2-1
CASSLFAESYNEQFF
TGTGCCAGCAGCTTGTTTGCAGAGTCCTACAATGAGCAGTTCTTC
>TRBV28|few|.|TRBJ1-6
CASSSPNSPLHF
TGTGCCAGCAGCTCGCCGAATTCACCCCTCCACTTT
>TRBV9|.|TRBD1|TRBJ2-1
CASSVNRGDEQFF
TGTGCCAGCAGCGTAAACAGGGGCGATGAGCAGTTCTTC
>TRBV11-2|.|TRBD1|TRBJ1-1
CASSPRGGPTEAFF
TGTGCCAGCAGCCCCAGAGGGGGCCCCACTGAAGCTTTCTTT
>TRBV27|.|.|TRBJ1-2
CASSLSTTGDGYTF
TGTGCCAGCAGTTTGTCCACGACAGGTGATGGCTACACCTTC
>TRBV12-5|few|.|TRBJ1-5
CASGIGINQPQHF
TGTGCTAGTGGTATCGGGATTAATCAGCCCCAGCATTTT
>TRBV30|.|.|TRBJ1-6
CAWTKGMWGGRSPLHF
TGTGCCTGGACTAAGGGTATGTGGGGTGGGAGGTCACCCCTCCACTTT
>TRBV29-1|.|.|TRBJ2-7
CSVLVSTGFYEQYF
TGCAGCGTCCTCGTGTCGACAGGTTTCTACGAGCAGTACTTC
>TRBV11-3|few|.|TRBJ2-5
CASSSMGTQYF
TGTGCCAGCAGCTCCATGGGGACCCAGTACTTC
>TRBV6-5|.|TRBD2|TRBJ2-5
CASTFGGKETQYF
TGTGCCAGCACCTTCGGGGGGAAAGAGACCCAGTACTTC